The sequence of this T cell receptor beta chain was determined in a study of T cell responses to AZD1222 COVID-19 vaccine. Regarding the study as a whole: The study found vaccine-associated CD4 TCRs spanning spike, dominant at 160-218 and 743-854.

In this sample, this clone turned up once. Its antigen is not identified. This table comes from immunoSEQ multiplex PCR, and its TCRdb copy is limited to in-frame clones, with some not included. Of 150,000 to 200,000 clones in the sample, 85% to 95% were seen once. Per the germline V gene, CDR1 is ENHRY and CDR2 is SYGVKD. Trimming shortened V by 6 bases and J by 2 bases, and 10 bases separated the two germline ends. The CDR3 loop spans 13 amino acids. The chain has TRBV10-3 and TRBJ1-1; D remains ambiguous. Sample: peripheral blood, taken on day 0 of AZD1222 vaccination. This receptor was obtained from an adult in good health. The CDR3 DNA reads TGTGCCATCAGAGTTACAGCTAACACTGAAGCTTTCTTT. It encodes CAIRVTANTEAFF.